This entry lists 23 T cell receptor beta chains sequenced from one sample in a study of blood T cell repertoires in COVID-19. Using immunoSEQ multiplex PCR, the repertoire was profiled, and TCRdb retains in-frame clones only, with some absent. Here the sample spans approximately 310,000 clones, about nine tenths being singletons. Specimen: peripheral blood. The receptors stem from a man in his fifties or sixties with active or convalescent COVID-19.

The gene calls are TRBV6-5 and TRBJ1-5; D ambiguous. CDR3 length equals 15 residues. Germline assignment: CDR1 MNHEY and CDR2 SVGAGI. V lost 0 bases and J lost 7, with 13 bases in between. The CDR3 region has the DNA TGTGCCAGCAGTTACTCCGTCCCGCGTGTGCAGCCCCAGCATTTT. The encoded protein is CASSYSVPRVQPQHF.

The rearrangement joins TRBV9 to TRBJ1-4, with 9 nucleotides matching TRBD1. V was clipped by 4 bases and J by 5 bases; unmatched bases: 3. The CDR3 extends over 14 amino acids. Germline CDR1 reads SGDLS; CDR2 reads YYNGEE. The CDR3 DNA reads TGTGCCAGCAGCCGACAGGGGGAGAATGAAAAACTGTTTTTT. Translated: CASSRQGENEKLFF.

The CDR3 nucleotides read TGTGCCAGCAGTTCCAAGACTAGCGGGAGAAGGGATACGCAGTATTTT. Its protein is CASSSKTSGRRDTQYF. This chain uses TRBV27 with TRBJ2-3; 12 positions match TRBD2. The CDR3 sequence is 16 residues long. Germline V gene data show CDR1 as MNHEY and CDR2 as SMNVEV (reference sequence). V shed 4 bases and J 6 bases; nucleotides not matched to a gene: 8.

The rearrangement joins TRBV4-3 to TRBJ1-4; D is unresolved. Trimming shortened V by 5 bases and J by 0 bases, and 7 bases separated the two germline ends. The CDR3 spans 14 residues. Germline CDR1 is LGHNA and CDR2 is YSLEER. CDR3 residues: CASSVRTTNEKLFF. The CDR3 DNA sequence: TGCGCCAGCAGCGTGCGAACAACTAATGAAAAACTGTTTTTT.

Here the CDR3 reads CASSSSPYNEQFF. CDR3 nucleotide sequence: TGTGCCAGCAGTTCGAGCCCCTACAATGAGCAGTTCTTC. The V gene is TRBV27, the J gene TRBJ2-1, with D unclear. Germline V gene lookup returns CDR1 MNHEY and CDR2 SMNVEV (reference sequence). V was shortened by 4 bases and J by 2 bases, with 6 bases between the two germline ends. This CDR3 is 13 amino acids long.

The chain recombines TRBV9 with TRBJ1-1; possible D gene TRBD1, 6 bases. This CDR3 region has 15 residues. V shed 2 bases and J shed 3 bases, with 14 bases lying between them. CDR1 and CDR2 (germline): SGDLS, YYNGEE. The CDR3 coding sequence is TGTGCCAGCAGCGTTCGGGGGGCCCAGGACACTGAAGCTTTCTTT. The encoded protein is CASSVRGAQDTEAFF.

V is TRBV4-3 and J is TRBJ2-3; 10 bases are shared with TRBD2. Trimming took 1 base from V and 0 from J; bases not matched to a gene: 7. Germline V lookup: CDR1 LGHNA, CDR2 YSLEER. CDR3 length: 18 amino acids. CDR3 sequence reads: CASSQAASGGTSTDTQYF. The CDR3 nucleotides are TGCGCCAGCAGCCAAGCGGCTAGCGGGGGTACTAGCACAGATACGCAGTATTTT.

Written as DNA, the CDR3 is TGTGCCAGCAGCGGAGCTAGCGGGGGGTCTCTAGTTGATACGCAGTATTTT. Translation: CASSGASGGSLVDTQYF. This chain links TRBV9 with TRBJ2-3; TRBD2 matches at 11 bases. The J segment lost 6 bases and the V segment lost 3 bases, leaving 12 bases of the junction unmatched. The CDR3 is made up of 17 amino acids. CDR1 is SGDLS, CDR2 YYNGEE, per germline.

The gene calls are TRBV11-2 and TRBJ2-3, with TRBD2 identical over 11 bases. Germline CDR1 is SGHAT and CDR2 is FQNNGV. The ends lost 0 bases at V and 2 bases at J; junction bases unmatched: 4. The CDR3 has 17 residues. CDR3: CASSLDLAGGLTDTQYF. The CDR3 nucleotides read TGTGCCAGCAGCTTAGACCTAGCGGGGGGACTCACAGATACGCAGTATTTT.

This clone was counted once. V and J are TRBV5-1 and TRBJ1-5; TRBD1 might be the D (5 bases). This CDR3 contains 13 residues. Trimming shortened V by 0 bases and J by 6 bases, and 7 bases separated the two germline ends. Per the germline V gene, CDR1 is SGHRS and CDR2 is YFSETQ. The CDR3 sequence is CASSLDDSQPQHF. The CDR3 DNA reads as TGCGCCAGCAGCTTGGATGACAGTCAGCCCCAGCATTTT.

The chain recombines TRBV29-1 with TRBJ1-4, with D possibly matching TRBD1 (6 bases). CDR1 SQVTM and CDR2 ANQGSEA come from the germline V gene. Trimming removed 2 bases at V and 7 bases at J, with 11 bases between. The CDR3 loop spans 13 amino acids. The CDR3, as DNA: TGCAGCGTTGAACGGGGGGCGGGTGAAAAACTGTTTTTT. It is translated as CSVERGAGEKLFF. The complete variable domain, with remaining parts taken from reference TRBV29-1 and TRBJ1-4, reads SAVISQKPSRDICQRGTSLTIQCQVDSQVTMMFWYRQQPGQSLTLIATANQGSEATYESGFVIDKFPISRPNLTFSTLTVSNMSPEDSSIYLCSVERGAGEKLFFGSGTQLSVL.

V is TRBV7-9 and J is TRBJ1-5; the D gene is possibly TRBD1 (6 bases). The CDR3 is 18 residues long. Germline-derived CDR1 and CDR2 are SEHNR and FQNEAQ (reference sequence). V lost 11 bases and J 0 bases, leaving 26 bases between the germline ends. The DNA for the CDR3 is TGTGCCCCAGCAGTCCGCGGACAGTCCTTATATAGCAATCAGCCCCAGCATTTT. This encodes CAPAVRGQSLYSNQPQHF.

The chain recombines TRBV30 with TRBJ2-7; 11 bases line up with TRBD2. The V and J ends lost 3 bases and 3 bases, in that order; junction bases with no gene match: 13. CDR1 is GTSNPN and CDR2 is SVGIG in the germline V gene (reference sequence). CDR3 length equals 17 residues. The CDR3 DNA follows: TGTGCCTGGAGCGCCGGCTATACGGGACTAGCGGTCTACGAGCAGTACTTC. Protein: CAWSAGYTGLAVYEQYF.

The CDR3 spells CASSLAADRVSYGYTF. As DNA, the CDR3 is TGTGCCAGCAGCTTGGCCGCAGACAGGGTTAGCTATGGCTACACCTTC. The chain has TRBV5-5 and TRBJ1-2, with 7 bases fitting TRBD1. The ends lost 0 bases at V and 4 bases at J; junction bases unmatched: 9. This CDR3 comprises 16 residues. Germline V CDR1 and CDR2: SGHKS, YYEKEE (reference sequence).

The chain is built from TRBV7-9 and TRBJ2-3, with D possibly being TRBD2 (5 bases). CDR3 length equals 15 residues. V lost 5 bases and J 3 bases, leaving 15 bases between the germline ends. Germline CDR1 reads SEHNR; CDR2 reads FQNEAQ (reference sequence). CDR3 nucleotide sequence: TGTGCCAGCAGCGGAGAGTGGGAGCTGACAGATACGCAGTATTTT. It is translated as CASSGEWELTDTQYF.

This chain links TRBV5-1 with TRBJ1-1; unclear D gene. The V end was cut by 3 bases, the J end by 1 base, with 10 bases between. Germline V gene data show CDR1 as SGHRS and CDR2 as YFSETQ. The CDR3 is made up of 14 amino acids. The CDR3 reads CASSWMGRNTEAFF. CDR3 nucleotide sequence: TGCGCCAGCAGCTGGATGGGCCGGAACACTGAAGCTTTCTTT.

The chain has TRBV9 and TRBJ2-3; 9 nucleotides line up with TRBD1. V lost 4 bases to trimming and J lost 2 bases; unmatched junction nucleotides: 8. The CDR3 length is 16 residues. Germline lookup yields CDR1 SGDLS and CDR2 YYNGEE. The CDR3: CASSPRTGDTTDTQYF. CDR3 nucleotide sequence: TGTGCCAGCAGCCCCCGGACAGGGGACACCACAGATACGCAGTATTTT.

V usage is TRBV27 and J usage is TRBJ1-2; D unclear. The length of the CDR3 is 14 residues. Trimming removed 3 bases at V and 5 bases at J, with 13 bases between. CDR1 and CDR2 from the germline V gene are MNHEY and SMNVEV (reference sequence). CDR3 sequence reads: CASSFRNSRYGYTF. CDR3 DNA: TGTGCCAGCAGTTTTCGGAACAGCCGATATGGCTACACCTTC.

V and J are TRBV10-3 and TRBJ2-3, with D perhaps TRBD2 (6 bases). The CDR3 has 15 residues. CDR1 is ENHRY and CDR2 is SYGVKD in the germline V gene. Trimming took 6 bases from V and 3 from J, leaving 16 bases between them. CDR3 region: CAIREGLARTDTQYF. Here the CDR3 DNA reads TGTGCCATCAGGGAGGGGCTAGCGAGGACAGATACGCAGTATTTT.

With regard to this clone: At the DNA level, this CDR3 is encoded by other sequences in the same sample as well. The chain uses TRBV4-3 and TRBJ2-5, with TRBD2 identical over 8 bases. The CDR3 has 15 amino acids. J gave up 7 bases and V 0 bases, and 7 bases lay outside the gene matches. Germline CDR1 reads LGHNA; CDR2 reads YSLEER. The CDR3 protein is CASSQDGGLVGTQYF. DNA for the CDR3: TGCGCCAGCAGCCAAGATGGGGGACTAGTTGGGACCCAGTACTTC.

The CDR3 loop reads CASRQDRGINEQFF. The CDR3 DNA is TGTGCCAGCAGACAGGACAGGGGTATTAATGAGCAGTTCTTC. The V gene is TRBV6-5, the J gene TRBJ2-1, with 9 nucleotides matching TRBD1. V lost 6 bases to trimming and J lost 7 bases; unmatched junction nucleotides: 7. Germline lookup yields CDR1 MNHEY and CDR2 SVGAGI. The CDR3 is made up of 14 amino acids.

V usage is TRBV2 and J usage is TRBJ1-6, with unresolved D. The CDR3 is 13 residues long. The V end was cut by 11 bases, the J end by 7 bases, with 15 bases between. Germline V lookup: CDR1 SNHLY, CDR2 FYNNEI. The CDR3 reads CAGGITANSPLHF. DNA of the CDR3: TGTGCCGGCGGTATCACGGCAAATTCACCCCTCCACTTT.

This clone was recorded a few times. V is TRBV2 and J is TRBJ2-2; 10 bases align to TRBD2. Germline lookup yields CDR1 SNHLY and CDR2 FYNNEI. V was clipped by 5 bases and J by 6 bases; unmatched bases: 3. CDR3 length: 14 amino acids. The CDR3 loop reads CASSLAGVPGELFF. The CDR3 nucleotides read TGTGCCAGCAGTCTAGCGGGAGTCCCCGGGGAGCTGTTTTTT.